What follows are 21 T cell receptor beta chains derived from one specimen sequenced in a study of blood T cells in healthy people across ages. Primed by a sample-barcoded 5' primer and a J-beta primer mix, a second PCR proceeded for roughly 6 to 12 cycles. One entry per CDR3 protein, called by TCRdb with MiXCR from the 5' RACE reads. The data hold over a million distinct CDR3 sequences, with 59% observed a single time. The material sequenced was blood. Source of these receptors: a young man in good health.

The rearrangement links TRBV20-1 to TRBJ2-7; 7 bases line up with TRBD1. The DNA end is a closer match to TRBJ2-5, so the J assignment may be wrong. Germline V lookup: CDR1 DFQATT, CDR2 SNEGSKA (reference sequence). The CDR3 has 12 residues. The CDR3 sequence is CSADRVSETQYF. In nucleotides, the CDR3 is TGCAGTGCTGACAGGGTCTCGGAGACCCAGTACTTC.

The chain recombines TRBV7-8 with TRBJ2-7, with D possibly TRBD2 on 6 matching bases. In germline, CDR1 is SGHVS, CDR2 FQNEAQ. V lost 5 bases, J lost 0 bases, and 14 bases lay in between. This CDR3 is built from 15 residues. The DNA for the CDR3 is TGTGCCAGCAGCACCCTGCAGGGACTCTCCTACGAGCAGTACTTC. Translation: CASSTLQGLSYEQYF.

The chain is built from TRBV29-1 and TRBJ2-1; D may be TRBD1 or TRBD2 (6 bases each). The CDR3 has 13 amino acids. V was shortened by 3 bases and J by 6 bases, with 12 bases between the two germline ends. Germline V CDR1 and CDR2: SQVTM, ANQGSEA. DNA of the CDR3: TGCAGCGTTGACGTGGGGGGCGGCAATGAGCAGTTCTTC. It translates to CSVDVGGGNEQFF.

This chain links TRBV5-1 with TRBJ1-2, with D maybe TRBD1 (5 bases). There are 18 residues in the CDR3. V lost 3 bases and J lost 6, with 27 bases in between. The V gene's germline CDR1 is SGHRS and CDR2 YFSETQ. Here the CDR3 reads CASSSGVAAAQVLHGYTF. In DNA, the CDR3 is TGCGCCAGCAGCTCGGGGGTTGCGGCAGCTCAAGTCCTACATGGCTACACCTTC.

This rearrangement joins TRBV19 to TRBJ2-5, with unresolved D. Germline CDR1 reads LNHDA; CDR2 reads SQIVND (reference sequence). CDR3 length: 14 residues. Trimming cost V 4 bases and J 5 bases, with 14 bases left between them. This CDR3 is CASSTQTAAETQYF. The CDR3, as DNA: TGTGCCAGTAGTACTCAGACTGCGGCGGAGACCCAGTACTTC. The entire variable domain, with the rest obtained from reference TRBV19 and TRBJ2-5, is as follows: DGGITQSPKYLFRKEGQNVTLSCEQNLNHDAMYWYRQDPGQGLRLIYYSQIVNDFQKGDIAEGYSVSREKKESFPLTVTSAQKNPTAFYLCASSTQTAAETQYFGPGTRLLVL.

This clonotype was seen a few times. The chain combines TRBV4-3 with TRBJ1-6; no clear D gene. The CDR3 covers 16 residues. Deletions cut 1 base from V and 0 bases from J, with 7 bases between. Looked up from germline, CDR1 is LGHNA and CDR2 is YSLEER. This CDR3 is CASSQGRSSYNSPLHF. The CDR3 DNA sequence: TGCGCCAGCAGCCAAGGCCGGAGCTCCTATAATTCACCCCTCCACTTT.

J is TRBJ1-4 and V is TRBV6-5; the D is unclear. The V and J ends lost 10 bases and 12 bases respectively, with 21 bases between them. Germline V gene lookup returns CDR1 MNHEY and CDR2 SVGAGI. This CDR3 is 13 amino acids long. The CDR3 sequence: CATRAFRVSQLFF. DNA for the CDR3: TGTGCCACCCGCGCCTTTAGGGTGTCACAACTGTTTTTT.

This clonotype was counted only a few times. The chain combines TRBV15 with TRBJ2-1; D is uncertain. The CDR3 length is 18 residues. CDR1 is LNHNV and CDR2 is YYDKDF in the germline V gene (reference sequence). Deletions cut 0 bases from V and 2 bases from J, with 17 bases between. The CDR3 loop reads CATSREPMASGTYNEQFF. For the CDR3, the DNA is TGTGCCACCAGCAGAGAGCCGATGGCTAGTGGCACCTACAATGAGCAGTTCTTC.

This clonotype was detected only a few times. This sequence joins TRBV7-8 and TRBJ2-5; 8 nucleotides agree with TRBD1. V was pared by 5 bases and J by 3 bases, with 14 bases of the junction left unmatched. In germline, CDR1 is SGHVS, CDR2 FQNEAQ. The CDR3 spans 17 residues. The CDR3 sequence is CASSHWDRIQGKETQYF. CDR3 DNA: TGTGCCAGCAGCCATTGGGACAGGATCCAAGGGAAAGAGACCCAGTACTTC.

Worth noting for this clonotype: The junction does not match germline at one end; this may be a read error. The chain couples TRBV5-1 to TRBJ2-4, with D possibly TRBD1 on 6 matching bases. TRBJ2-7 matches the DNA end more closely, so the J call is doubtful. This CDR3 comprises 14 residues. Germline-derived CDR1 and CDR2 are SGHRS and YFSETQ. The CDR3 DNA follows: TGCACCAGCAGTCAACCGGGACACAGCTACGAGCAGTACTTC. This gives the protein CTSSQPGHSYEQYF.

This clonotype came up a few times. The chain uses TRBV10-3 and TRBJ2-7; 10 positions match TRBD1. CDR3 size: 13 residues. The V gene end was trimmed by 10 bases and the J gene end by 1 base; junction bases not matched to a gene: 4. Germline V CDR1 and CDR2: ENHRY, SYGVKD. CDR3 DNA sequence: TGTGCCACGGGACAGGGGCCGTCCTACGAGCAGTACTTC. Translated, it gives CATGQGPSYEQYF.

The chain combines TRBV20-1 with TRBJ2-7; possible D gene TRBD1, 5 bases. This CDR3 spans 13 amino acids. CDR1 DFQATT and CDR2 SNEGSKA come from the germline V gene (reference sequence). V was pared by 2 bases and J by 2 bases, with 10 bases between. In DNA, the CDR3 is TGCAGTGCTAGACGGACACTTACCTACGAGCAGTACTTC. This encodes CSARRTLTYEQYF.

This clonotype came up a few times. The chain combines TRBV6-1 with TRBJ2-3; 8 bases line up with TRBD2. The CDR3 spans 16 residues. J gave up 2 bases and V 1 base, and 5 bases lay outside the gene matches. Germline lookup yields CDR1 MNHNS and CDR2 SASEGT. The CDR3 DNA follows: TGTGCCAGCAGTGAAGGGACTAGCAGAGACACAGATACGCAGTATTTT. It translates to CASSEGTSRDTDTQYF.

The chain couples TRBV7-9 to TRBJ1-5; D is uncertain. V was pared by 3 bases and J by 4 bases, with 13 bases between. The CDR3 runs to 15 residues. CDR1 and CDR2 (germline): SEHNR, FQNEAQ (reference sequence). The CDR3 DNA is TGTGCCAGCAGCTTCGACACTGACTATAATCAGCCCCAGCATTTT. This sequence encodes CASSFDTDYNQPQHF.

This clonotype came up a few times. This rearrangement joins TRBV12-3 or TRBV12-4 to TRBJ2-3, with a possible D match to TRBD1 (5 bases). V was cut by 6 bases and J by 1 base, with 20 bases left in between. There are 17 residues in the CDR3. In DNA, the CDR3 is TGTGCCAGCAGCCCTAGGGTGGGGCTCAGGGGCACAGATACGCAGTATTTT. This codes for CASSPRVGLRGTDTQYF.

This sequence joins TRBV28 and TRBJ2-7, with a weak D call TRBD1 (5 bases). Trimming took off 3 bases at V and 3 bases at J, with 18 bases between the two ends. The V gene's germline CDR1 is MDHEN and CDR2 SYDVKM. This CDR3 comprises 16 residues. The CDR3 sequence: CASSFIQGQEFYEQYF. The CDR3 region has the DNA TGTGCCAGCAGTTTCATTCAGGGTCAGGAGTTCTACGAGCAGTACTTC.

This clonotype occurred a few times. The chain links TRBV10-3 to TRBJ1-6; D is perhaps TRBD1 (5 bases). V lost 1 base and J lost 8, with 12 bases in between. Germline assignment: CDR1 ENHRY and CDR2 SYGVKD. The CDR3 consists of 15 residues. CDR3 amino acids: CAISELPGLDSPLHF. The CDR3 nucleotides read TGTGCCATCAGTGAGTTACCAGGGTTAGATTCACCCCTCCACTTT.

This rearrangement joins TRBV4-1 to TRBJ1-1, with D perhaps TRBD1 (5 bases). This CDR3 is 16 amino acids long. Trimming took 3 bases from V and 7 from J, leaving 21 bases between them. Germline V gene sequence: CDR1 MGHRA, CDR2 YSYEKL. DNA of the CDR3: TGCGCCAGCAGCCACCTCCAATGGGGCAGCAAGGTTGAAGCTTTCTTT. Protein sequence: CASSHLQWGSKVEAFF.

The CDR3 protein is CASSESRLAGGLAYEQYF. For the CDR3, the DNA is TGTGCCAGCAGTGAATCCAGACTAGCGGGGGGGCTTGCCTACGAGCAGTACTTC. This chain connects TRBV25-1 to TRBJ2-7; 14 nucleotides match TRBD2. The CDR3 length is 18 residues. V was pared by 1 base and J by 2 bases, with 7 bases of the junction left unmatched. Germline CDR1 and CDR2: MGHDK and SYGVNS.

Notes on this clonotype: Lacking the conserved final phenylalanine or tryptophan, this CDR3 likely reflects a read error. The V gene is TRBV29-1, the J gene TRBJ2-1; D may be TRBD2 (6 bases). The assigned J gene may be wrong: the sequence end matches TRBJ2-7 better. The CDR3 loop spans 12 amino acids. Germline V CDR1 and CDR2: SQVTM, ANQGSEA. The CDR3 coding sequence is TGCAGCGTAGGAACGGGAGAAGTCGAGCAGTACCTC. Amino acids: CSVGTGEVEQYL.

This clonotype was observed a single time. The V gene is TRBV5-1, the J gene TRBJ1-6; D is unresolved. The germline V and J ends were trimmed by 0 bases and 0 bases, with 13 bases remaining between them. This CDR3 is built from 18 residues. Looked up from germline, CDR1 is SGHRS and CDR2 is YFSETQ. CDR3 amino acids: CASSLEGAPSSYNSPLHF. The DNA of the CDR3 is TGCGCCAGCAGCTTGGAGGGTGCTCCCAGCTCCTATAATTCACCCCTCCACTTT.